What follows are 15 T cell receptor beta chains derived from one specimen sequenced in a study of cytomegalovirus exposure and HLA in healthy donors. PCR was performed using 60 Vbeta and 13 Jbeta primers. The table came from immunoSEQ multiplex PCR; TCRdb's copy has only in-frame clones and leaves some out. This repertoire shows 150,000 to 250,000 clones, around 86% found once; its top ten account for 6.5%. The sample was PBMCs. These receptor sequences come from a woman aged 45 to 65 in good health and CMV-seropositive.

The V call is TRBV4-3, the J call TRBJ2-2, with 9 bases identical to TRBD1. CDR1 is LGHNA and CDR2 is YSLEER in the germline V gene. V dropped 4 bases and J dropped 6; count of bases not matched to a gene: 6. The CDR3 is 15 amino acids. CDR3 DNA: TGCGCCAGCAGCCCACAGGGGGCCGGGGCCGGGGAGCTGTTTTTT. Amino acid sequence: CASSPQGAGAGELFF.

The rearrangement uses TRBV9 and TRBJ1-3; a weak D match, TRBD1 (6 bases). Trimming took 2 bases from V and 8 from J, leaving 11 bases between them. Germline assignment: CDR1 SGDLS and CDR2 YYNGEE. The CDR3 runs to 13 residues. The CDR3 DNA reads TGTGCCAGCAGCGTTCCAGGGGCGGACACCATATATTTT. As protein: CASSVPGADTIYF.

The chain has TRBV6-5 and TRBJ1-1; 7 nucleotides align to TRBD1. This CDR3 is 14 amino acids long. With 6 bases clipped from V and 2 bases from J, the junction kept 6 bases outside the gene matches. Germline V gives CDR1 MNHEY, CDR2 SVGAGI. CDR3 sequence: CASRKGGPNTEAFF. The DNA for the CDR3 is TGTGCCAGCAGAAAAGGGGGCCCTAACACTGAAGCTTTCTTT.

This clone was counted once. The CDR3 DNA reads TGTGCCAGCAGCTTAAACAGGGCGGGCGAGCAGTACTTC. It is translated as CASSLNRAGEQYF. This chain joins TRBV5-8 and TRBJ2-7, with D possibly TRBD1 on 6 matching bases. The ends were cut back, 2 bases at V and 6 bases at J, with 12 bases in the middle. Germline CDR1 SGHTS, CDR2 YDEGEE. The CDR3 contains 13 residues.

The gene calls are TRBV28 and TRBJ2-1; possibly TRBD2 for D (6 bases). The V end lost 3 bases, the J end lost 2 bases, and 14 bases lay between the germline ends. CDR1 is MDHEN, CDR2 SYDVKM, per germline. The CDR3 is 16 residues long. CDR3 amino acids: CASSFAGGGPYNEQFF. The DNA of the CDR3 is TGTGCCAGCAGTTTTGCCGGGGGTGGGCCCTACAATGAGCAGTTCTTC.

This chain joins TRBV28 and TRBJ1-2; D is unresolved. The germline V and J ends were trimmed by 6 bases and 8 bases, with 7 bases remaining between them. The germline CDR1 and CDR2 sequences are MDHEN and SYDVKM. The CDR3 is made up of 10 amino acids. CDR3 DNA sequence: TGTGCCAGCAGCTCCAGGGGCTACACCTTC. Residues: CASSSRGYTF.

The chain carries TRBV27 and TRBJ2-1, with TRBD2 matching 10 bases. The V gene's germline CDR1 is MNHEY and CDR2 SMNVEV (reference sequence). This CDR3 contains 17 residues. Trimming removed 8 bases from V and 6 bases from J; junction bases left unmatched: 16. The CDR3 protein is CASSRLPERGGLNEQFF. Here the CDR3 DNA reads TGTGCCAGCTCTAGGCTCCCCGAGCGGGGGGGCCTCAATGAGCAGTTCTTC.

The V and J genes are TRBV18 and TRBJ1-1; D not resolved. The length of the CDR3 is 16 residues. Germline V gives CDR1 KGHSH, CDR2 LQKENI. V gave up 1 base and J gave up 0 bases, with 12 bases separating them. The CDR3 region is CASSPRNGRMNTEAFF. The CDR3 DNA reads TGTGCCAGCTCACCACGAAACGGCAGGATGAACACTGAAGCTTTCTTT.

This clone was seen just once. This chain connects TRBV5-1 to TRBJ2-7, with 9 nucleotides matching TRBD2. Germline V gene data show CDR1 as SGHRS and CDR2 as YFSETQ. The CDR3 runs to 14 residues. After removal of 3 bases from V and 3 bases from J, the junction contained 4 bases not matched to a gene. DNA of the CDR3: TGCGCCAGCAGCTGGGCTAGCGGGGACTACGAGCAGTACTTC. Encoded protein: CASSWASGDYEQYF.

V is TRBV28 and J is TRBJ1-1, with D possibly TRBD1 on 6 matching bases. The V and J ends lost 2 bases and 1 base respectively, with 8 bases between them. CDR1 MDHEN and CDR2 SYDVKM come from the germline V gene. The CDR3 runs 14 residues. The CDR3 sequence: CASSLQGKNTEAFF. The CDR3 DNA reads as TGTGCCAGCAGTTTACAGGGGAAGAACACTGAAGCTTTCTTT.

This chain joins TRBV5-6 and TRBJ1-2; D uncertain. Germline lookup yields CDR1 SGHDT and CDR2 YYEEEE. Trimming removed 1 base from V and 8 bases from J, with 9 bases in between. This CDR3 region has 12 residues. The CDR3 sequence is CASSLQRKGYTF. Written as DNA, the CDR3 is TGTGCCAGCAGCTTGCAGCGGAAAGGCTACACCTTC. The full variable domain, its missing parts supplied by reference TRBV5-6 and TRBJ1-2, is DAGVTQSPTHLIKTRGQQVTLRCSPKSGHDTVSWYQQALGQGPQFIFQYYEEEERQRGNFPDRFSGHQFPNYSSELNVNALLLGDSALYLCASSLQRKGYTFGSGTRLTVV.

Comment on this clone: Other DNA sequences of this sample code for an identical CDR3. J is TRBJ2-3 and V is TRBV5-6; 7 bases agree with TRBD2. V lost 4 bases, J lost 0 bases, and 5 bases stayed unmatched. The V gene's germline CDR1 is SGHDT and CDR2 YYEEEE. CDR3 length equals 15 residues. The CDR3 spells CASSPLASSTDTQYF. The DNA of the CDR3 is TGTGCCAGCAGCCCACTAGCGTCTAGCACAGATACGCAGTATTTT. Combining the CDR3 with reference TRBV5-6 and TRBJ2-3 gives the whole variable domain DAGVTQSPTHLIKTRGQQVTLRCSPKSGHDTVSWYQQALGQGPQFIFQYYEEEERQRGNFPDRFSGHQFPNYSSELNVNALLLGDSALYLCASSPLASSTDTQYFGPGTRLTVL.

This chain links TRBV5-1 with TRBJ2-7; a possible D gene is TRBD1 (5 bases). CDR3 length equals 14 residues. Between the trimmed V and J ends, which lost 1 base and 0 bases, there was a span of 8 bases. Per the germline V gene, CDR1 is SGHRS and CDR2 is YFSETQ. The CDR3 spells CASSLQGSSYEQYF. The CDR3 nucleotides read TGCGCCAGCAGCTTGCAGGGCAGCTCCTACGAGCAGTACTTC. The full variable domain, its missing parts supplied by reference TRBV5-1 and TRBJ2-7, is KAGVTQTPRYLIKTRGQQVTLSCSPISGHRSVSWYQQTPGQGLQFLFEYFSETQRNKGNFPGRFSGRQFSNSRSEMNVSTLELGDSALYLCASSLQGSSYEQYFGPGTRLTVT.

In this sample, this clone turned up a few times. The chain links TRBV6-5 to TRBJ1-1, with TRBD1 as a possible D gene (6 bases). Trimming shortened V by 10 bases and J by 7 bases, and 13 bases separated the two germline ends. Germline CDR1 reads MNHEY; CDR2 reads SVGAGI. The CDR3 runs to 11 residues. The CDR3 spells CATSQGVEAFF. The CDR3, as DNA: TGTGCCACCTCACAGGGAGTTGAAGCTTTCTTT.

The V and J genes are TRBV5-1 and TRBJ2-3; D possibly corresponds to TRBD2 (6 bases). Germline V lookup: CDR1 SGHRS, CDR2 YFSETQ. This CDR3 is built from 14 residues. Trimming stripped 3 bases from V and 0 bases from J, with 8 bases between. The DNA for the CDR3 is TGCGCCAGCAGCTGGGGACTGAGCACAGATACGCAGTATTTT. Translating it yields CASSWGLSTDTQYF.